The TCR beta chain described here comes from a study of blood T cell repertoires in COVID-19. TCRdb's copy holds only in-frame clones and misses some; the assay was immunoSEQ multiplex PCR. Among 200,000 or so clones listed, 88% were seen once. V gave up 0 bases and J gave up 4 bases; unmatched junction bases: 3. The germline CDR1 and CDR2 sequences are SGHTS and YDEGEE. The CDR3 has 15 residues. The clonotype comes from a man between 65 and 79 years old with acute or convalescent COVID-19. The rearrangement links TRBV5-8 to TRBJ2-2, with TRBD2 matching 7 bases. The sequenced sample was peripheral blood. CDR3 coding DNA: TGTGCCAGCAGCTTGGACGGGAGGTTCACCGGGGAGCTGTTTTTT. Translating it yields CASSLDGRFTGELFF.